The present TCR beta chain was sequenced within a study of T cells in Graves' hyperthyroidism and ophthalmopathy. The CDR3 regions of TCR beta were amplified from RNA transcripts. An initial round of RT-PCR targeting the TCR CDR3 relied on the HTBI primer set. Each CDR3 protein gets one entry after TCRdb re-called the multiplex PCR reads with MiXCR. This table holds around 700,000 distinct CDR3 sequences, under 45% found once. A lack of ophthalmopathy progression within 18 months defined stable Graves' hyperthyroidism. Criteria for exclusion of patients were uncontrolled infection, other autoimmune disease, pregnancy or lactation. V was clipped by 1 base and J by 7 bases, with 15 bases between them. Looked up from germline, CDR1 is MGHDK and CDR2 is SYGVNS. There are 15 residues in the CDR3.

Sequenced sample: blood. This TCR came from a woman between 40 and 50 years old with Graves' hyperthyroidism. This chain joins TRBV25-1 and TRBJ2-3; D is possibly TRBD2 (6 bases). This CDR3 reads CASSESKRLGHTQYF. The CDR3 DNA reads as TGTGCCAGCAGTGAATCAAAACGACTAGGTCATACGCAGTATTTT.